The rows below give T cell receptor beta chains drawn from one sample of a study of CD8 T cells in Susac syndrome. TCRdb reprocessed the immunoSEQ multiplex PCR reads with MiXCR, giving one entry per CDR3 protein. Here the sample spans tens of thousands of distinct CDR3 sequences, roughly 95% being singletons. The specimen was CD8+ T cells from PBMCs. Receptor source: a human donor with Susac syndrome. The CDR3 runs from the conserved cysteine through the conserved F or W. A D gene is named only where the DNA matches it firmly. Expanded clones are given a class, and other clones once, few, many or no size at all.

j_call,clone_size,v_call,d_call,cdr3_nt,cdr3_aa
TRBJ1-5,-,TRBV5-6,TRBD1,TGTGCCAGCAGCTCCGGGACAGGTTGGGCCGATCAGCCCCAGCATTTT,CASSSGTGWADQPQHF
TRBJ2-7,-,TRBV27,TRBD2,TGTGCCAGCAGTCCTCTACTAGCGGAGATTCCCTACGAGCAGTACTTC,CASSPLLAEIPYEQYF
TRBJ2-3,-,TRBV20-1,-,TGCAGTGCAACTGCTAGCACAGATACGCAGTATTTT,CSATASTDTQYF
TRBJ1-2,-,TRBV30,-,TGTGCCTGGAGTGTACCCGGGACCAACTACGGGGGCGGCTACACCTTC,CAWSVPGTNYGGGYTF
TRBJ2-4,-,TRBV7-9,TRBD2,TGTGCCAGCAGCCTGTTCACTAGCGGGGAGGACATTCAGTACTTC,CASSLFTSGEDIQYF
TRBJ2-3,-,TRBV18,TRBD2,TGTGCCAGCTCACCACCGCGAGGGGAGCGGGGGCCGAGCACAGATACGCAGTATTTT,CASSPPRGERGPSTDTQYF
TRBJ1-1,-,TRBV29-1,TRBD1,TGCAGCGTTGACGAGGGGGCAATGGGGACTGAAGCTTTCTTT,CSVDEGAMGTEAFF
TRBJ1-1,-,TRBV27,-,TGTGCCAGCAGTTTCTGGCAGGGGACTGAAGCTTTCTTT,CASSFWQGTEAFF
TRBJ2-1,-,TRBV3-1,TRBD2,TGTGCCAGCAGCCAAGAAGCGGGACCCCAAAGCTCCTACAATGAGCAGTTCTTC,CASSQEAGPQSSYNEQFF
TRBJ1-2,-,TRBV5-6,-,TGTGCCAGCGATCCGAGGAAGGCGGGCTATGGCTACACCTTC,CASDPRKAGYGYTF
TRBJ1-2,-,TRBV30,-,TGTGCCTGGAGTGTACGGGCGGGACCACTTGGGGATGGCTACACCTTC,CAWSVRAGPLGDGYTF
TRBJ2-4,-,TRBV6-2/TRBV6-3,TRBD2,TGTGCCACCAAGTGGGAGGGGATGGAAAACATTCAGTACTTC,CATKWEGMENIQYF
TRBJ2-5,-,TRBV6-5,TRBD2,TGTGCCAGCACGGAGCGGGGGGAAGGACAAGAGACCCAGTACTTC,CASTERGEGQETQYF
TRBJ1-2,-,TRBV30,-,TGTGCCTGGAGTGGACAGAGACAAGGCTACACCTTC,CAWSGQRQGYTF
TRBJ2-3,-,TRBV28,-,TGTGCCAGCAGCGCCAGGGCGTATGACACGCAGTATTTT,CASSARAYDTQYF
TRBJ2-5,-,TRBV9,-,TGTGCCAGCAGCGTAGGGACAGCTTCGGGAGGAGAGACCCAGTACTTC,CASSVGTASGGETQYF
TRBJ1-3,-,TRBV5-1,TRBD1,TGCGCCAGCAGCCCTGGGACAGACCCTGGCTCTGGAAACACCATATATTTT,CASSPGTDPGSGNTIYF
TRBJ1-2,-,TRBV28,-,TGTGCCAGCAGTGATACAGGGAGGTGGGACTATGGCTACACCTTC,CASSDTGRWDYGYTF
TRBJ2-7,-,TRBV6-5,TRBD1,TGTGCCAGCACCTCCCGGGACAGAATCTACGAGCAGTACTTC,CASTSRDRIYEQYF
TRBJ2-3,-,TRBV6-5,-,TGTGCCAGCCGGGACCTCGGACACACAGATACGCAGTATTTT,CASRDLGHTDTQYF
TRBJ2-5,-,TRBV28,-,TGTGCCAGCAGTCGACAGGGAGGGAGAGAGACCCAGTACTTC,CASSRQGGRETQYF
TRBJ1-2,-,TRBV11-2,-,TGTGCCAGCAGCTTAGGCCGAAATAACTATGGCTACACCTTC,CASSLGRNNYGYTF
TRBJ1-6,-,TRBV10-3,-,TGTGCCATCAACGGAGGGGGGAATTCACCCCTCCACTTT,CAINGGGNSPLHF
TRBJ2-5,-,TRBV18,-,TGTGCCAGCTCACCACCCAGGGTGGAGACCCAGTACTTC,CASSPPRVETQYF
TRBJ2-7,-,TRBV18,TRBD1,TGTGCCAGCTCACCGGGAAGGGACAGGGAGTACGAGCAGTACTTC,CASSPGRDREYEQYF
TRBJ2-2,-,TRBV12-3/TRBV12-4,-,TGTGCCAGCAGTTTTCCGGACCGAGCGAACACCGGGGAGCTGTTTTTT,CASSFPDRANTGELFF
TRBJ1-5,once,TRBV12-3/TRBV12-4,-,TGTGCCAGCAGTTCCATAGGGGGTGAGCCCCAGCATTTT,CASSSIGGEPQHF
TRBJ2-3,-,TRBV12-3/TRBV12-4,TRBD1,TGTGCCAGCAGTTTGGACAGGGTATACGCAGATACGCAGTATTTT,CASSLDRVYADTQYF
TRBJ1-2,-,TRBV18,-,TGTGCCAGCTCACTAACGTCCCCTATCTATGGCTACACCTTC,CASSLTSPIYGYTF
TRBJ1-1,-,TRBV29-1,-,TGCAGCGCATCCGTCGGACAGAAAGCTTTCTTT,CSASVGQKAFF
TRBJ2-1,-,TRBV29-1,TRBD2,TGCAGCTCGGGGGGGGGCGGCTCCTACAATGAGCAGTTCTTC,CSSGGGGSYNEQFF
TRBJ2-7,-,TRBV9,-,TGTGCCAGCAGCGCGACGACAGGCTACGAGCAGTACTTC,CASSATTGYEQYF
TRBJ2-1,-,TRBV20-1,-,TGCAGTGCTAGTGGGGGGGCCTTCACCTACAATGAGCAGTTCTTC,CSASGGAFTYNEQFF
TRBJ2-3,-,TRBV7-2,-,TGTGCCAGCAGCTTAGGAGGACAAGATACGCAGTATTTT,CASSLGGQDTQYF
TRBJ2-1,-,TRBV20-1,-,TGCAGTGCTAGCCGTCAGTTACCTCAGTTCTTC,CSASRQLPQFF
TRBJ1-1,-,TRBV6-2/TRBV6-3,-,TGTGCCACGCAGAGGGACACGAACACTGAAGCTTTCTTT,CATQRDTNTEAFF
TRBJ2-1,-,TRBV5-1,-,TGCGCCAGCCGTAGCACAGGGTACAATGAGCAGTTCTTC,CASRSTGYNEQFF
TRBJ2-3,-,TRBV27,-,TGTGCCAGCAGTTGGGGGGCCACAGATACGCAGTATTTT,CASSWGATDTQYF
TRBJ1-2,once,TRBV6-2/TRBV6-3,TRBD1,TGTGCCAGCAGTCGGGACAGGCCTAACTATGGCTACACCTTC,CASSRDRPNYGYTF
TRBJ1-5,-,TRBV30,-,TGTGCCTGGAGTGTAAGTCAGGATCAGCCCCAGCATTTT,CAWSVSQDQPQHF
TRBJ1-3,-,TRBV7-3,-,TGTGCCAGCAGTCCTGGGAGTAGTGGAAACACCATATATTTT,CASSPGSSGNTIYF
TRBJ1-1,-,TRBV30,-,TGTGCCTGGACGGCCGGGGCAGGCACTGAAGCTTTCTTT,CAWTAGAGTEAFF
TRBJ1-3,-,TRBV20-1,-,TGCAGTGCTAGAGATCAAGGGTCTGGAAACACCATATATTTT,CSARDQGSGNTIYF
TRBJ2-2,-,TRBV30,TRBD1,TGTGCCTGGAGTGGGGACAGGCGACTATATCCGAGCACCGGGGAGCTGTTTTTT,CAWSGDRRLYPSTGELFF
TRBJ2-5,-,TRBV5-6,-,TGTGCCAGCAGCTACCCTAATGGGGGGGCCTCTAGGTGGGAGACCCAGTACTTC,CASSYPNGGASRWETQYF
TRBJ1-4,-,TRBV30,-,TGTGCCTGGAGTGTATCACAGGAACTGTTTTTT,CAWSVSQELFF
TRBJ1-1,-,TRBV29-1,-,TGCAGCGTTGCGGAAGCAGGGCGGACTGAAGCTTTCTTT,CSVAEAGRTEAFF
TRBJ2-3,once,TRBV30,-,TGTGCCCACGAGGACAGAACAGATACGCAGTATTTT,CAHEDRTDTQYF
TRBJ1-2,once,TRBV3-1,-,TGTGCCAGCAGCCAACAAGGGTTCGGCTATGGCTACACCTTC,CASSQQGFGYGYTF
TRBJ1-2,-,TRBV29-1,-,TGCTCAAATAGGGCCGTCGACGGCTATGGCTACACCTTC,CSNRAVDGYGYTF
TRBJ2-5,-,TRBV6-2/TRBV6-3,-,TGTGCCAGCAGTGGATGGGAGACCCAGTACTTC,CASSGWETQYF
TRBJ2-5,once,TRBV20-1,-,TGCAGTGCTAGACTACAGGGCCACCAAGAGACCCAGTACTTC,CSARLQGHQETQYF
TRBJ2-3,-,TRBV30,TRBD2,TGTGCCTGGAGTGCCGGTCTAGCGGGGGAGGATACGCAGTATTTT,CAWSAGLAGEDTQYF
TRBJ1-1,-,TRBV12-3/TRBV12-4,-,TGTGCCAGCGAGCCGGGGTTGGACACTGAAGCTTTCTTT,CASEPGLDTEAFF
TRBJ2-5,-,TRBV6-2/TRBV6-3,-,TGTGCCAGCAGTTACAGGGGACTGCTCCAAGAGACCCAGTACTTC,CASSYRGLLQETQYF
TRBJ2-7,-,TRBV18,-,TGTGCCAGCTCATCCGCAAATCCACTCTCCGAGCAGTACTTC,CASSSANPLSEQYF
TRBJ2-1,-,TRBV6-5,TRBD2,TGTGCCAGCAGTTACAACCGCCTAGCGGGGAACAATGAGCAGTTCTTC,CASSYNRLAGNNEQFF
TRBJ2-5,-,TRBV20-1,-,TGCAGTGGGCAGTTGATGGAGACCCAGTACTTC,CSGQLMETQYF
TRBJ2-7,-,TRBV5-6,TRBD1,TGTGCCAGCAGCTTCAACGGGGACAGGGTGGCCTACGAGCAGTACTTC,CASSFNGDRVAYEQYF
TRBJ1-2,-,TRBV4-3,-,TGCGCCAGCAGCCAAGATCTTGTAGGGAATGGGAATGGCTACACCTTC,CASSQDLVGNGNGYTF